A single sample gave rise to the 29 T cell receptor beta chains below, sequenced in a study of T cell responses to AZD1222 COVID-19 vaccine. Data came from immunoSEQ multiplex PCR; TCRdb stores just in-frame clones and leaves some out. This repertoire shows about 120,000 clones, around 93% found once; its top ten account for more than 4.5%. The sample in question was peripheral blood, obtained 28 days after the second AZD1222 dose. These receptors were collected from an adult who received the AZD1222 COVID-19 vaccine.

This clone was picked up one time. The chain carries TRBV7-2 and TRBJ2-1, with 8 nucleotides matching TRBD2. The V segment lost 1 base and the J segment 6 bases; nucleotides outside the gene matches: 5. CDR1 is SGHTA and CDR2 is FQGNSA in the germline V gene. This CDR3 is 15 amino acids long. CDR3 region: CASSLERLASNEQFF. CDR3 nucleotide sequence: TGTGCCAGCAGCTTAGAACGACTAGCGAGCAATGAGCAGTTCTTC.

This chain connects TRBV11-2 to TRBJ1-5; 9 bases fit TRBD1. With 4 bases clipped from V and 7 bases from J, the junction kept 2 bases outside the gene matches. The V gene's germline CDR1 is SGHAT and CDR2 FQNNGV. The CDR3 loop spans 13 amino acids. CDR3 nucleotides: TGTGCCAGCAGCTCCGACAGGGGGCAGCCCCAGCATTTT. Amino acids: CASSSDRGQPQHF.

The chain joins TRBV24-1 to TRBJ2-1, with 13 bases identical to TRBD2. This CDR3 has 16 amino acids. V shed 2 bases, J shed 7 bases, and the junction held 4 bases outside the gene matches. Germline V gene data show CDR1 as KGHDR and CDR2 as SFDVKD. In DNA form, the CDR3 reads TGTGCCACCAGTGATTCGGGACTAGCGGGAAGGAATGAGCAGTTCTTC. Protein: CATSDSGLAGRNEQFF.

This sequence joins TRBV7-2 and TRBJ2-3; D is undetermined. The germline V and J ends were trimmed by 0 bases and 5 bases, with 9 bases remaining between them. This CDR3 has 14 residues. Germline V gene sequence: CDR1 SGHTA, CDR2 FQGNSA. The CDR3 sequence is CASSLAGSGDTQYF. The CDR3 DNA is TGTGCCAGCAGCTTAGCGGGATCGGGAGATACGCAGTATTTT.

The rearrangement links TRBV7-9 to TRBJ1-1, with TRBD1 as a possible D gene (5 bases). Trimming took 6 bases from V and 4 from J, leaving 12 bases between them. This CDR3 is 13 amino acids long. CDR1 and CDR2 from the germline V gene are SEHNR and FQNEAQ (reference sequence). This CDR3 reads CASRREGSTEAFF. The CDR3 nucleotides are TGTGCCAGCAGACGGGAGGGGAGCACTGAAGCTTTCTTT.

This rearrangement joins TRBV30 to TRBJ2-1; D remains unclear. With 2 bases removed from V and 8 bases from J, the gap between germline ends came to 10 bases. The germline V gene has CDR1 GTSNPN and CDR2 SVGIG (reference sequence). The CDR3 length is 12 residues. In nucleotides, the CDR3 is TGTGCCTGGAGTCAGGTTCGCGATGAGCAGTTCTTC. Its translation is CAWSQVRDEQFF.

The chain employs TRBV11-2 and TRBJ2-3; D not resolved. Germline-derived CDR1 and CDR2 are SGHAT and FQNNGV. There are 16 residues in the CDR3. V lost 5 bases and J lost 0, with 15 bases in between. The CDR3 bases are TGTGCCAGCAGCCGGCGCCAGCTAACTAGCACAGATACGCAGTATTTT. Its translation: CASSRRQLTSTDTQYF.

Notes on this clone: Other DNA sequences in the same sample also yield this CDR3. The chain couples TRBV18 to TRBJ1-1; D remains unclear. Trimming shortened V by 0 bases and J by 1 base, and 6 bases separated the two germline ends. The CDR3 totals 14 residues. Germline CDR1 reads KGHSH; CDR2 reads LQKENI. The CDR3 DNA is TGTGCCAGCTCACCACCAGGACCGAACACTGAAGCTTTCTTT. Protein: CASSPPGPNTEAFF. Supplemented by reference TRBV18 and TRBJ1-1, the full variable domain reads NAGVMQNPRHLVRRRGQEARLRCSPMKGHSHVYWYRQLPEEGLKFMVYLQKENIIDESGMPKERFSAEFPKEGPSILRIQQVVRGDSAAYFCASSPPGPNTEAFFGQGTRLTVV.

The sample holds one count of this clone. The CDR3 reads CASRGGGETQYF. As DNA, the CDR3 is TGTGCCAGTAGGGGAGGAGGCGAGACCCAGTACTTC. The chain uses TRBV19 and TRBJ2-5; tentatively, D is TRBD2 (6 bases). The CDR3 covers 12 residues. CDR1 and CDR2 from the germline V gene are LNHDA and SQIVND (reference sequence). The V end lost 6 bases, the J end lost 5 bases, and 10 bases lay between the germline ends.

The DNA for the CDR3 is TGTGCCAGCTCACCAGGGCTGAACAATCAGCCCCAGCATTTT. It encodes CASSPGLNNQPQHF. The chain is built from TRBV18 and TRBJ1-5; D not certain. With 2 bases removed from V and 3 bases from J, the gap between germline ends came to 8 bases. Per germline, CDR1 KGHSH and CDR2 LQKENI. The CDR3 has 14 residues.

The chain combines TRBV30 with TRBJ2-3, with D perhaps TRBD2 (6 bases). V was pared by 2 bases and J by 3 bases, with 18 bases between. The CDR3 is 16 amino acids. Germline loops: CDR1 GTSNPN, CDR2 SVGIG (reference sequence). CDR3 nucleotide sequence: TGTGCCTGGAGTCCCCCCCTTAGCGGAAAGACAGATACGCAGTATTTT. It is translated as CAWSPPLSGKTDTQYF. Supplemented by reference TRBV30 and TRBJ2-3, the full variable domain reads SQTIHQWPATLVQPVGSPLSLECTVEGTSNPNLYWYRQAAGRGLQLLFYSVGIGQISSEVPQNLSASRPQDRQFILSSKKLLLSDSGFYLCAWSPPLSGKTDTQYFGPGTRLTVL.

The chain employs TRBV4-1 and TRBJ2-5; the D gene is possibly TRBD2 (6 bases). CDR3 length: 14 residues. The germline CDR1 and CDR2 sequences are MGHRA and YSYEKL. The germline V and J ends were trimmed by 1 base and 9 bases, with 15 bases remaining between them. The CDR3 here is CASSQVQGLRAQYF. The CDR3 nucleotides are TGCGCCAGCAGCCAAGTTCAGGGACTTCGGGCCCAGTACTTC.

This chain links TRBV19 with TRBJ2-7, with 12 bases matching TRBD2. The CDR3 has 15 residues. V trimming: 5 bases; J trimming: 2 bases; junction bases outside the gene matches: 4. Germline CDR1 is LNHDA and CDR2 is SQIVND (reference sequence). The CDR3 is CASSPLAGGPYEQYF. CDR3 sequence (DNA): TGTGCCAGTAGTCCACTAGCGGGAGGTCCCTACGAGCAGTACTTC.

The chain has TRBV7-2 and TRBJ1-1, with D perhaps TRBD1 (6 bases). Trimming shortened V by 6 bases and J by 8 bases, and 13 bases separated the two germline ends. The CDR3 has 12 amino acids. Looked up from germline, CDR1 is SGHTA and CDR2 is FQGNSA. CDR3 protein: CASSQGTREAFF. In nucleotides, the CDR3 is TGTGCCAGCAGTCAGGGGACGAGGGAAGCTTTCTTT.

The gene calls are TRBV27 and TRBJ2-2; 12 positions match TRBD2. Looked up from germline, CDR1 is MNHEY and CDR2 is SMNVEV (reference sequence). The CDR3 covers 17 residues. J was trimmed by 3 bases and V by 1 base; bases with no gene match: 3. The CDR3 nucleotides read TGTGCCAGCAGTTTATGGGCTAGCGGGAGGGACACCGGGGAGCTGTTTTTT. Translated, it gives CASSLWASGRDTGELFF.

The count of this clone is one. The chain carries TRBV2 and TRBJ2-7; 8 bases match TRBD2. V trimming: 6 bases; J trimming: 6 bases; junction bases outside the gene matches: 7. CDR1 is SNHLY and CDR2 is FYNNEI in the germline V gene. The CDR3 has 13 amino acids. CDR3 coding DNA: TGTGCCAGCAGCGCCGGGACTAGGGGCGAGCAGTACTTC. This translates into CASSAGTRGEQYF.

The chain carries TRBV30 and TRBJ1-2; 8 nucleotides match TRBD1. CDR3 length equals 14 residues. J was trimmed by 3 bases and V by 0 bases; bases with no gene match: 3. Germline CDR1 GTSNPN, CDR2 SVGIG (reference sequence). The CDR3 region is CAWSVQGAHYGYTF. The CDR3, as DNA: TGTGCCTGGAGTGTTCAGGGGGCCCACTATGGCTACACCTTC.

This chain links TRBV4-3 with TRBJ1-1; 7 nucleotides line up with TRBD1. The CDR3 is 12 residues long. The V segment lost 9 bases and the J segment 1 base; nucleotides outside the gene matches: 2. Per germline, CDR1 LGHNA and CDR2 YSLEER. The CDR3 coding sequence is TGCGCCAGTAGACAGGGGAACACTGAAGCTTTCTTT. Its protein is CASRQGNTEAFF.

This clone was recorded once. The gene calls are TRBV29-1 and TRBJ1-1, with no clear D. Germline V lookup: CDR1 SQVTM, CDR2 ANQGSEA. V lost 7 bases to trimming and J lost 0 bases, with 12 bases between them. This CDR3 comprises 13 residues. For the CDR3, the DNA is TGCAGCGGGGCCGCGACCATGAACACTGAAGCTTTCTTT. Translated, it gives CSGAATMNTEAFF.

This rearrangement joins TRBV6-5 to TRBJ1-1; 8 bases fit TRBD1. CDR1 is MNHEY, CDR2 SVGAGI, per germline. V lost 2 bases, J lost 3 bases, and 2 bases stayed unmatched. The CDR3 sequence is 14 residues long. CDR3 loop: CASSYMDRDTEAFF. DNA of the CDR3: TGTGCCAGCAGTTACATGGACAGGGACACTGAAGCTTTCTTT.

The CDR3 bases are TGTGCCAGCTCACCGGCCGTCCCGGGACAGGGAAACTATGGCTACACCTTC. Amino acid sequence: CASSPAVPGQGNYGYTF. The V gene is TRBV18, the J gene TRBJ1-2, with TRBD1 identical over 9 bases. Per the germline V gene, CDR1 is KGHSH and CDR2 is LQKENI. Germline trimming cut 3 bases from V and 2 bases from J; bases unmatched to any gene: 10. The CDR3 totals 17 residues.

This rearrangement joins TRBV19 to TRBJ2-1; possibly TRBD2 for D (6 bases). Between the trimmed V and J ends, which lost 5 bases and 6 bases, there was a span of 23 bases. The germline V gene encodes CDR1 LNHDA and CDR2 SQIVND (reference sequence). CDR3 length: 17 residues. The CDR3 nucleotides are TGTGCCAGTAGTCCCCGATATCCGGGAGTCTACCCCAATGAGCAGTTCTTC. Protein: CASSPRYPGVYPNEQFF. The full variable domain, with the rest looked up from reference TRBV19 and TRBJ2-1, is DGGITQSPKYLFRKEGQNVTLSCEQNLNHDAMYWYRQDPGQGLRLIYYSQIVNDFQKGDIAEGYSVSREKKESFPLTVTSAQKNPTAFYLCASSPRYPGVYPNEQFFGPGTRLTVL.

In DNA form, the CDR3 reads TGTGCCAGCAGGAACGGGGGGCCTAGGGAAGAGACCCAGTACTTC. Its translation is CASRNGGPREETQYF. V gene TRBV2 combines with J gene TRBJ2-5; weak D call: TRBD2 (7 bases). CDR1 SNHLY and CDR2 FYNNEI come from the germline V gene. The CDR3 totals 15 residues. V lost 6 bases and J 3 bases, leaving 17 bases between the germline ends.

This chain connects TRBV5-1 to TRBJ1-3; D is unclear. V dropped 2 bases and J dropped 3 bases, with 12 bases sitting between them. Germline values: CDR1 SGHRS, CDR2 YFSETQ. The CDR3 extends over 15 amino acids. The CDR3 DNA sequence: TGCGCCAGCAGCTTCGGGCAGAGCTTTGGAAACACCATATATTTT. Its translation is CASSFGQSFGNTIYF.

This chain uses TRBV7-2 with TRBJ2-3; D gene unclear. Trimming shortened V by 5 bases and J by 0 bases, and 9 bases separated the two germline ends. CDR1 is SGHTA and CDR2 is FQGNSA in the germline V gene. The CDR3 runs to 14 residues. The CDR3, as DNA: TGTGCCAGCAGCCCCTTAACTAGCACAGATACGCAGTATTTT. Encoded protein: CASSPLTSTDTQYF.

The chain carries TRBV5-1 and TRBJ1-2; D is ambiguous. V lost 1 base, J lost 7 bases, and 8 bases lay in between. The CDR3 is made up of 12 amino acids. CDR1 is SGHRS, CDR2 YFSETQ, per germline. The CDR3 DNA reads TGCGCCAGCAGCTTGTCGGGTACTGGCTACACCTTC. This encodes CASSLSGTGYTF.

This chain's CDR3 is CASSTTGRPPYEQYF. The DNA for the CDR3 is TGTGCCAGCAGTACCACAGGGAGGCCTCCCTACGAGCAGTACTTC. V is TRBV28 and J is TRBJ2-7; either TRBD1 or TRBD2 may supply D (6 bases each). Germline V gene data show CDR1 as MDHEN and CDR2 as SYDVKM. Trimming took off 5 bases at V and 2 bases at J, with 16 bases between the two ends. This CDR3 comprises 15 residues. The full variable domain, in which reference TRBV28 and TRBJ2-7 provide the parts outside the CDR3, is DVKVTQSSRYLVKRTGEKVFLECVQDMDHENMFWYRQDPGLGLRLIYFSYDVKMKEKGDIPEGYSVSREKKERFSLILESASTNQTSMYLCASSTTGRPPYEQYFGPGTRLTVT.

The V gene is TRBV6-5, the J gene TRBJ1-1; the D is unclear. Deletions cut 8 bases from V and 0 bases from J, with 16 bases between. Germline V gives CDR1 MNHEY, CDR2 SVGAGI. The CDR3 extends over 15 amino acids. CDR3: CASAASEGVNTEAFF. In DNA form, the CDR3 reads TGTGCCAGCGCGGCGTCCGAAGGCGTGAACACTGAAGCTTTCTTT.

J is TRBJ2-3 and V is TRBV12-5, with no clear D. This CDR3 contains 13 residues. Germline values: CDR1 LGHNT, CDR2 FRNRAP. With 1 base removed from V and 3 bases from J, the gap between germline ends came to 5 bases. In DNA form, the CDR3 reads TGTGCTAGTGGTTTGGGAAATACAGATACGCAGTATTTT. Residues: CASGLGNTDTQYF.